The clone carrying this TCR beta chain was picked up many times. What it binds is unknown. Arm-PCR of CDR3 regions and iRepertoire HTBI primers were the basis on which TCR beta libraries were built. TCRdb analysed the multiplex PCR reads with MiXCR anew, one entry per CDR3 protein. This table has hundreds of thousands of distinct CDR3 sequences, about a sixth appearing once. This record comes from a study of regulatory T cells in long-lasting Graves disease. Study-wide context: Antithyroid drug exposure in newly diagnosed Graves' patients had lasted under 3 months. General study findings and limits: TCR diversity was lower in persistent than newly diagnosed Graves' disease.

As for time point: newly diagnosed GD, antithyroid drugs for less than 3 months. PBMC-derived RNA was used for the TCR library. This TCR was recovered from a female donor with Graves disease. The source was peripheral blood mononuclear cells (PBMCs), collected at new diagnosis, from a patient treated with antithyroid drugs.

CDR3 sequence (DNA): TGTGCCAGCAGATATGAGAGGGTGAACACTGAAGCTTTCTTT. This codes for CASRYERVNTEAFF. The genes are TRBV12-3 or TRBV12-4 and TRBJ1-1, with unresolved D. This CDR3 is 14 amino acids long. The germline V and J ends were trimmed by 6 bases and 0 bases, with 11 bases remaining between them.